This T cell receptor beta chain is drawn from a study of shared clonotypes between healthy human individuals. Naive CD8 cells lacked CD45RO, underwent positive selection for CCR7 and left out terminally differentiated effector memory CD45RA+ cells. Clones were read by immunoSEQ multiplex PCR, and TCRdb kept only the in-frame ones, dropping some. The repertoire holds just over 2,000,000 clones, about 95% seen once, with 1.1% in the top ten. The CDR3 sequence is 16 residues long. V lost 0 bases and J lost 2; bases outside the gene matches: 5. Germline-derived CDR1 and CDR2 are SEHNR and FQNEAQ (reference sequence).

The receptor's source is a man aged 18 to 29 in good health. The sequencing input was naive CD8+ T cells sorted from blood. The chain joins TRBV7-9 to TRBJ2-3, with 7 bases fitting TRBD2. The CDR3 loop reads CASSLAQGGHTDTQYF. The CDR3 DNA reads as TGTGCCAGCAGCTTAGCGCAGGGAGGGCACACAGATACGCAGTATTTT.